This entry is about one T cell receptor beta chain. The antigen is not known. With molecular barcodes, quantitative 5'-RACE was used to make the TCR beta libraries. TCRdb recomputed calls from the 5' RACE reads with MiXCR, one row per CDR3 protein. This table has 700,000 to 850,000 distinct CDR3 sequences, about 10% appearing once. Germline V gene sequence: CDR1 SGHRS, CDR2 YFSETQ. Trimming removed 2 bases from V and 6 bases from J, with 15 bases in between. CDR3 length equals 15 residues. This entry belongs to a study of CD8 T cells in ankylosing spondylitis. Study conclusions and caveats: CD8+ by phenotype, disease-linked clones were relatively rare in peripheral blood. Past research had described some motif variants in reactive arthritis synovial fluid and blood. Within ankylosing spondylitis blood, a TCR beta motif made up of seven to nine highly homologous variants appeared to be characteristic. The authors reported significant enrichment of disease-linked clones in matched ankylosing spondylitis synovial fluid.

Sample: blood, either unsorted or a sorted T cell fraction (not recorded which). This chain links TRBV5-1 with TRBJ2-1, with a possible D match to TRBD2 (5 bases). The clonotype comes from a male donor with ankylosing spondylitis. The CDR3 sequence: CASSFSAPRFNEQFF. The CDR3 DNA follows: TGCGCCAGCAGCTTTAGCGCCCCAAGGTTCAATGAGCAGTTCTTC.